Following are 20 T cell receptor beta chains from one sample sequenced in a study of T cell changes during pregnancy in multiple sclerosis. Using immunoSEQ multiplex PCR, the repertoire was profiled, and TCRdb retains in-frame clones only, with some absent. The top ten clones hold 5% to 6.5% of a sample with approximately 53,000 clones, around 91% of them seen once. The sample consisted of peripheral blood, taken after pregnancy. These receptor sequences come from a female donor in good health, enrolled as a control in a pregnancy study.

This rearrangement joins TRBV29-1 to TRBJ1-2; 9 nucleotides agree with TRBD1. J was trimmed by 6 bases and V by 3 bases; bases with no gene match: 11. Germline CDR1 is SQVTM and CDR2 is ANQGSEA. The CDR3 is made up of 15 amino acids. The CDR3 is CSVDKGQGVTDGYTF. DNA of the CDR3: TGCAGCGTTGATAAGGGACAGGGTGTAACGGATGGCTACACCTTC.

This chain joins TRBV30 and TRBJ1-1, with 10 bases matching TRBD1. This CDR3 region has 16 residues. Germline V lookup: CDR1 GTSNPN, CDR2 SVGIG (reference sequence). V lost 0 bases to trimming and J lost 4 bases; unmatched junction nucleotides: 8. The CDR3 sequence is CAWSVRQGARGTEAFF. The CDR3 DNA reads as TGTGCCTGGAGTGTACGACAGGGGGCACGCGGCACTGAAGCTTTCTTT.

CDR3 sequence (DNA): TGCAGCGCTGTCGGGACAGATTCTTCCTACGAGCAGTACTTC. As protein: CSAVGTDSSYEQYF. The gene calls are TRBV29-1 and TRBJ2-7, with 7 bases lining up with TRBD1. V dropped 7 bases and J dropped 1; count of bases not matched to a gene: 10. CDR1 is SQVTM and CDR2 is ANQGSEA in the germline V gene. There are 14 residues in the CDR3.

The chain recombines TRBV7-9 with TRBJ1-1; D unclear. Germline V CDR1 and CDR2: SEHNR, FQNEAQ (reference sequence). The V and J ends lost 8 bases and 1 base respectively, with 11 bases between them. The CDR3 is 13 residues long. CDR3 sequence (DNA): TGTGCCAGCCTTAGAGGAAAGAACACTGAAGCTTTCTTT. This gives the protein CASLRGKNTEAFF.

The rearrangement uses TRBV4-1 and TRBJ1-2; 9 positions agree with TRBD1. The CDR3 length is 16 residues. The J segment lost 3 bases and the V segment lost 0 bases, leaving 5 bases of the junction unmatched. The V gene's germline CDR1 is MGHRA and CDR2 YSYEKL. The CDR3 coding sequence is TGCGCCAGCAGCCAAGAGGGACAGGGACTCCACTATGGCTACACCTTC. Amino acids: CASSQEGQGLHYGYTF.

The rearrangement joins TRBV9 to TRBJ2-3; weak D call: TRBD2 (5 bases). V gave up 0 bases and J gave up 4 bases, with 9 bases separating them. CDR1 and CDR2 from the germline V gene are SGDLS and YYNGEE. The CDR3 totals 14 residues. CDR3 in DNA: TGTGCCAGCAGCGTAGGGCGGGCGGCAGATACGCAGTATTTT. Protein: CASSVGRAADTQYF.

The genes are TRBV6-5 and TRBJ1-2; TRBD1 matches at 9 bases. The CDR3 covers 14 residues. The ends lost 6 bases at V and 4 bases at J; junction bases unmatched: 6. Germline V gene sequence: CDR1 MNHEY, CDR2 SVGAGI. DNA of the CDR3: TGTGCCAGCAGAAGGACAGGGGCGGTCTATGGCTACACCTTC. It codes for CASRRTGAVYGYTF.

This sequence joins TRBV6-4 and TRBJ1-5, with D uncertain. Per germline, CDR1 MRHNA and CDR2 SNTAGT. The CDR3 consists of 15 residues. The V gene lost 5 bases and the J gene lost 7 bases, with 18 bases spanning the gap. Written as DNA, the CDR3 is TGTGCCAGCAGTCCAACGCTTGGCGGTGGACAGCCCCAGCATTTT. It translates to CASSPTLGGGQPQHF.

V usage is TRBV19 and J usage is TRBJ1-2; TRBD1 is a possible D gene (6 bases). CDR3 length: 13 amino acids. Germline loops: CDR1 LNHDA, CDR2 SQIVND (reference sequence). The germline V and J ends were trimmed by 5 bases and 4 bases, with 11 bases remaining between them. For the CDR3, the DNA is TGTGCCAGTAGTCAACAGGGTAGCTATGGCTACACCTTC. Encoded protein: CASSQQGSYGYTF.

V is TRBV7-9 and J is TRBJ2-7; 10 positions agree with TRBD2. Germline CDR1 is SEHNR and CDR2 is FQNEAQ (reference sequence). With V trimmed by 2 bases and J by 5 bases, 12 bases remained unmatched. The CDR3 spans 17 residues. The CDR3 sequence: CASSLLAASGSRDEQYF. The DNA of the CDR3 is TGTGCCAGCAGCTTATTAGCGGCTAGCGGGAGTCGGGACGAGCAGTACTTC.

The rearrangement links TRBV6-1 to TRBJ1-2; possible D gene TRBD1, 5 bases. This CDR3 contains 15 residues. V lost 1 base, J lost 4 bases, and 13 bases lay in between. Germline-derived CDR1 and CDR2 are MNHNS and SASEGT. The CDR3: CASSEEEGGGYGYTF. DNA for the CDR3: TGTGCCAGCAGTGAAGAGGAGGGTGGGGGCTATGGCTACACCTTC.

The CDR3 is CASSPTGAEAFF. CDR3 nucleotide sequence: TGTGCCAGCAGTCCCACAGGGGCTGAAGCTTTCTTT. The genes are TRBV6-6 and TRBJ1-1, with TRBD1 matching 7 bases. The germline gives CDR1 MNHNY, CDR2 SVGAGI (reference sequence). Trimming took 5 bases from V and 6 from J; bases not matched to a gene: 3. The CDR3 loop spans 12 amino acids.

The rearrangement uses TRBV11-2 and TRBJ1-2; perhaps TRBD1 as D (6 bases). Trimming took 4 bases from V and 4 from J, leaving 19 bases between them. This CDR3 is built from 16 residues. Germline CDR1 is SGHAT and CDR2 is FQNNGV. The CDR3 region has the DNA TGTGCCAGCAGCTCCCCGGGCCGACAGGCCCGCTATGGCTACACCTTC. Translation gives CASSSPGRQARYGYTF.

The genes are TRBV2 and TRBJ2-5; 11 positions match TRBD1. The germline gives CDR1 SNHLY, CDR2 FYNNEI. This CDR3 spans 15 amino acids. V lost 10 bases to trimming and J lost 3 bases; unmatched junction nucleotides: 10. CDR3 bases: TGTGCCATCACCCCCCGGGACAGGGGGAAAGAGACCCAGTACTTC. It encodes CAITPRDRGKETQYF.

The rearrangement joins TRBV30 to TRBJ1-4, with 9 bases that match TRBD1. Germline V gene data show CDR1 as GTSNPN and CDR2 as SVGIG (reference sequence). The trim removed 5 bases at V and 5 bases at J, leaving 6 bases unmatched. The CDR3 is made up of 14 amino acids. The CDR3 DNA reads TGTGCCTGGTCGACGGGACAGGGAAATGAAAAACTGTTTTTT. It yields the protein CAWSTGQGNEKLFF.

The rearrangement links TRBV5-5 to TRBJ2-7; 7 bases agree with TRBD2. The CDR3 has 16 amino acids. CDR1 is SGHKS, CDR2 YYEKEE, per germline (reference sequence). The V gene end was trimmed by 4 bases and the J gene end by 0 bases; junction bases not matched to a gene: 10. CDR3 sequence (DNA): TGTGCCAGCAGCCCCTCCCTAGCGGAGAGCTCCTACGAGCAGTACTTC. It specifies CASSPSLAESSYEQYF.

The rearrangement links TRBV15 to TRBJ2-1, with TRBD2 identical over 8 bases. The V segment lost 0 bases and the J segment 3 bases; nucleotides outside the gene matches: 16. The CDR3 totals 20 residues. CDR1 is LNHNV, CDR2 YYDKDF, per germline (reference sequence). The CDR3 here is CATSREVLSRAGGLYNEQFF. CDR3 coding DNA: TGTGCCACCAGCAGAGAGGTGTTGAGTAGGGCGGGAGGACTCTACAATGAGCAGTTCTTC. The full variable domain, with the rest looked up from reference TRBV15 and TRBJ2-1, is DAMVIQNPRYQVTQFGKPVTLSCSQTLNHNVMYWYQQKSSQAPKLLFHYYDKDFNNEADTPDNFQSRRPNTSFCFLDIRSPGLGDTAMYLCATSREVLSRAGGLYNEQFFGPGTRLTVL.

V and J are TRBV7-2 and TRBJ2-2; no reliable D call. The V gene's germline CDR1 is SGHTA and CDR2 FQGNSA. CDR3 size: 13 residues. The V end lost 5 bases, the J end lost 8 bases, and 12 bases lay between the germline ends. In DNA form, the CDR3 reads TGTGCCAGCAGCCCCGTGGTAGAAGGGGAGCTGTTTTTT. Translating gives CASSPVVEGELFF.

This clone was seen a few times. The DNA for the CDR3 is TGTGCCAGCAGTATTTTCGTGACTAATGAAAAACTGTTTTTT. It translates to CASSIFVTNEKLFF. The V and J genes are TRBV28 and TRBJ1-4; D gene ambiguous. The CDR3 is 14 residues long. Trimming pared 5 bases from V and 2 bases from J, leaving 9 bases between. Germline assignment: CDR1 MDHEN and CDR2 SYDVKM.

This clone was observed once. V is TRBV27 and J is TRBJ2-1, with 12 bases identical to TRBD2. Germline CDR1 MNHEY, CDR2 SMNVEV (reference sequence). V lost 4 bases and J lost 5; bases outside the gene matches: 3. There are 15 residues in the CDR3. CDR3 sequence: CASSSGTSGHNEQFF. CDR3 nucleotides: TGTGCCAGCAGTTCCGGGACTAGCGGGCACAATGAGCAGTTCTTC.